Listed below are T cell receptor beta chains from one sample, sequenced in a study of blood T cell repertoires in COVID-19. The repertoire was sequenced with immunoSEQ multiplex PCR; TCRdb's copy has only in-frame clones and lacks some. Found here are some 260,000 clones, about 86% of them singletons; the top ten hold under 5%. The sequenced material came from PBMCs or T cells enriched from blood (not recorded which). All receptors derive from a man younger than 40 with acute COVID-19. Both conserved end residues are part of each CDR3. Each record gives: D gene, J gene, V gene, CDR3 protein. The D gene is left open where the match is weak.

. TRBJ2-1 TRBV9 CASSDTLFDEQFF
. TRBJ1-1 TRBV5-1 CASSSPGIRGYTEAFF
. TRBJ1-1 TRBV30 CAWSVRQTMNTEAFF
. TRBJ1-5 TRBV9 CASSVGLSSNQPQHF
. TRBJ1-4 TRBV4-3 CASSQDTGLNEKLFF
TRBD1 TRBJ1-3 TRBV18 CASSQTGGSGNTIYF
. TRBJ2-1 TRBV12-5 CASGLVEGYYNEQFF
TRBD1 TRBJ2-5 TRBV5-1 CASSKPRDRETQYF
. TRBJ2-1 TRBV18 CASSPTTGGSYNEQFF
TRBD1 TRBJ1-6 TRBV5-4 CASSYGGQLNSPLHF
TRBD2 TRBJ2-4 TRBV6-5 CASSSSGLGLSIQYF
TRBD1 TRBJ1-5 TRBV5-6 CASTIQGDQPQHF